This T cell receptor (beta chain) was observed in a study of T-cell memory formation after mild COVID-19. Each CDR3 protein is one row after TCRdb ran MiXCR on the 5' RACE reads. The table shows 450,000 to 650,000 distinct CDR3 sequences, with 20% occurring only once. The CDR3 loop spans 10 amino acids. The V end was cut by 7 bases, the J end by 7 bases, with 8 bases between. Germline CDR1 DFQATT, CDR2 SNEGSKA (reference sequence). This clonotype was found a few times. This clonotype originated in an adult woman who had mild COVID-19 (a few samples of this study predate the infection). Cell type and time point are not known. The V call is TRBV20-1, the J call TRBJ2-1, with unresolved D. The material sequenced was PBMCs or a T cell subset sorted from them (not recorded which). The CDR3 is CSVLRNEQFF. The CDR3 DNA follows: TGCAGTGTTTTAAGGAATGAGCAGTTCTTC.